These T cell receptor beta chains were read from a single sample in a study of blood T cell repertoires in COVID-19. Sequencing used immunoSEQ multiplex PCR; TCRdb keeps in-frame clones, though not all of them. Here the sample spans more than 55,000 clones, less than 90% being singletons. What was sequenced was peripheral blood. These receptors all come from a man between 50 and 59 years old with active COVID-19. CDR3s leave out the opening cysteine and the closing phenylalanine or tryptophan. The order of the fields is V gene, J gene, CDR3 protein.

>TRBV20-1|TRBJ1-4
SATPGGKLF
>TRBV7-8|TRBJ2-3
ASSPLGGRADTQY
>TRBV29-1|TRBJ2-3
SVDTSTDTQY
>TRBV12-3/TRBV12-4|TRBJ2-7
ASRPHNSHEQY
>TRBV2|TRBJ1-2
ASRGQGRDGYT
>TRBV7-2|TRBJ2-1
ASRAPGAGVYEQF
>TRBV5-1|TRBJ1-6
ASQSGQGNSPLH
>TRBV7-3|TRBJ1-1
ASSRQENTEAF
>TRBV3-1/TRBV3-2|TRBJ1-5
ASSQARDTPQPQH
>TRBV7-2|TRBJ2-1
ASSLSGGSYNEQF
>TRBV30|TRBJ1-1
AGQKHTEAF
>TRBV12-3/TRBV12-4|TRBJ2-4
ASQVAAKNIQY
>TRBV7-2|TRBJ2-3
ASRGGRSTDTQY
>TRBV11-2|TRBJ2-7
ASSPRPPGQESYEQY
>TRBV30|TRBJ2-7
AWSVGRDYEQY
>TRBV3-1/TRBV3-2|TRBJ1-3
ASSQNVVSGNTIY
>TRBV6-4|TRBJ2-1
ASSGDRERAEQF
>TRBV19|TRBJ2-5
ASSGWGVRETQY
>TRBV4-3|TRBJ2-7
ASSQGWLAGAYEQY
>TRBV5-1|TRBJ2-5
ASKAGGPQETQY
>TRBV29-1|TRBJ2-5
SVENRQETQY
>TRBV6-5|TRBJ2-7
ASNGRGVNEQY
>TRBV28|TRBJ2-4
ASRSGTGGRNIQY
>TRBV28|TRBJ1-5
ASSSSTGRSNQPQH
>TRBV4-1|TRBJ2-3
ASSQDNRPNTDTQY
>TRBV4-3|TRBJ1-2
ASSQGLSQGNYGYT
>TRBV19|TRBJ2-1
ASSIAGTGVNEQF
>TRBV7-2|TRBJ2-2
ASSEGDRDTGELF
>TRBV7-8|TRBJ1-2
ASSAQTGGYGYT
>TRBV3-1/TRBV3-2|TRBJ2-5
ASSRRLTGESETQY
>TRBV9|TRBJ2-1
ASSASGLAGGPQF
>TRBV3-1/TRBV3-2|TRBJ1-1
ASSHRAGGEAF
>TRBV5-5|TRBJ1-1
ASSSSLQGWTEAF
>TRBV18|TRBJ1-4
ASSPQQGNEKLF
>TRBV18|TRBJ2-1
ASSPRGGRVNEQF
>TRBV5-1|TRBJ2-1
ASGKRLDHYNEQF
>TRBV6-5|TRBJ1-6
ASSLGSGSLH
>TRBV6-5|TRBJ2-1
ASLALAGGYNEQF
>TRBV12-3/TRBV12-4|TRBJ1-5
ASSFSSNQPQH